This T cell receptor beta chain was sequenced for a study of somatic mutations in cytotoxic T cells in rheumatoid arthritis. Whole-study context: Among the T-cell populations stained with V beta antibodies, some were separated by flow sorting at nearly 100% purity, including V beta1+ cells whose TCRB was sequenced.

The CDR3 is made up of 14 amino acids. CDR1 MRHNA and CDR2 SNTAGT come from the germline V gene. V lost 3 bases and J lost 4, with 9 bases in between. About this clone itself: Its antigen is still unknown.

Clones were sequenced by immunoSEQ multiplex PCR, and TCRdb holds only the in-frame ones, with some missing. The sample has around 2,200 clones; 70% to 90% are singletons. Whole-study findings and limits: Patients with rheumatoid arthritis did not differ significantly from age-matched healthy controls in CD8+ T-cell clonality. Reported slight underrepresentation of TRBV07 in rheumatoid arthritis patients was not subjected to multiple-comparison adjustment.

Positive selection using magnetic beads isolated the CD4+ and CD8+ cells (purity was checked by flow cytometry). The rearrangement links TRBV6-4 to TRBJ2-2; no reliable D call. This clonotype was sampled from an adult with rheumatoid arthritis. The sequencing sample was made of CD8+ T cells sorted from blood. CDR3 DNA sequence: TGTGCCAGCAGTGAAGACACGTCCACCGGGGAGCTGTTTTTT. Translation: CASSEDTSTGELFF.